A single sample is the source of the 22 T cell receptor beta chains below, sequenced in a study of cytomegalovirus exposure and HLA in healthy donors. Researchers ran the PCR with 60 Vbeta and 13 Jbeta primers. The protocol was immunoSEQ multiplex PCR, while the TCRdb copy is restricted to in-frame clones and leaves out a portion. This table holds over 100,000 clones, 70% to 90% found once. Input material: PBMCs. The receptors were gathered from a man aged 40-50 years in good health and CMV-seronegative.

The rearrangement uses TRBV11-2 and TRBJ1-1; D ambiguous. From germline, CDR1 is SGHAT and CDR2 FQNNGV. The CDR3 totals 14 residues. V lost 0 bases to trimming and J lost 3 bases, with 8 bases between them. The CDR3 spells CASSLDGGYTEAFF. CDR3 DNA sequence: TGTGCCAGCAGCTTAGATGGAGGTTACACTGAAGCTTTCTTT.

The chain recombines TRBV15 with TRBJ2-7; 8 bases line up with TRBD1. This CDR3 is built from 13 residues. Germline CDR1 is LNHNV and CDR2 is YYDKDF (reference sequence). V trimming: 4 bases; J trimming: 6 bases; junction bases outside the gene matches: 5. The DNA of the CDR3 is TGTGCCACCAGCATCCAGGGGGCGGGCGAGCAGTACTTC. Encoded protein: CATSIQGAGEQYF.

V and J are TRBV5-1 and TRBJ2-3; TRBD2 matches 11 bases. The CDR3 contains 17 residues. CDR1 and CDR2 from the germline V gene are SGHRS and YFSETQ. V dropped 1 base and J dropped 3; count of bases not matched to a gene: 7. The CDR3 region has the DNA TGCGCCAGCAGCTTGAACCCAACTAGCGGGGGTACAGATACGCAGTATTTT. Amino acid sequence: CASSLNPTSGGTDTQYF.

A remark on this clone: Other DNA sequences of this sample code for an identical CDR3. The chain recombines TRBV13 with TRBJ1-1; possible D gene TRBD1, 6 bases. Per the germline V gene, CDR1 is PRHDT and CDR2 is FYEKMQ (reference sequence). The CDR3 length is 13 residues. Trimming shortened V by 2 bases and J by 4 bases, and 8 bases separated the two germline ends. The CDR3 is CASSLTGITEAFF. In nucleotides, the CDR3 is TGTGCCAGCAGCTTAACAGGGATCACTGAAGCTTTCTTT.

The chain joins TRBV19 to TRBJ2-3, with 10 bases fitting TRBD2. The junction had 6 bases not matched to a gene; V was cut back by 1 base and J by 2 bases. CDR3 size: 17 residues. Germline V gene lookup returns CDR1 LNHDA and CDR2 SQIVND (reference sequence). The CDR3 region is CASSIALAGDYTDTQYF. The CDR3 region has the DNA TGTGCCAGTAGTATAGCCCTAGCGGGGGACTACACAGATACGCAGTATTTT.

V usage is TRBV19 and J usage is TRBJ1-6, with D hard to call. Trimming stripped 6 bases from V and 2 bases from J, with 8 bases between. Per the germline V gene, CDR1 is LNHDA and CDR2 is SQIVND (reference sequence). The CDR3 extends over 14 amino acids. In nucleotides, the CDR3 is TGTGCCAGTAGCCGGGAGGCCTATAATTCACCCCTCCACTTT. It specifies CASSREAYNSPLHF.

This chain connects TRBV27 to TRBJ2-7, with 7 bases lining up with TRBD1. Looked up from germline, CDR1 is MNHEY and CDR2 is SMNVEV (reference sequence). This CDR3 region has 13 residues. With 5 bases clipped from V and 2 bases from J, the junction kept 3 bases outside the gene matches. The CDR3 loop is CASSTGEPYEQYF. Written as DNA, the CDR3 is TGTGCCAGCAGTACAGGGGAACCCTACGAGCAGTACTTC.

This rearrangement joins TRBV5-1 to TRBJ2-1, with a tentative D call TRBD2 (6 bases). The germline V gene has CDR1 SGHRS and CDR2 YFSETQ. V lost 3 bases and J 6 bases, leaving 13 bases between the germline ends. The CDR3 length is 14 residues. Here the CDR3 DNA reads TGCGCCAGCAGCTCGGGGGTGGGGCCCAATGAGCAGTTCTTC. It specifies CASSSGVGPNEQFF.

The rearrangement uses TRBV5-1 and TRBJ2-5; D is possibly TRBD2 (6 bases). Germline lookup yields CDR1 SGHRS and CDR2 YFSETQ. V dropped 4 bases and J dropped 5 bases, with 15 bases sitting between them. The length of the CDR3 is 14 residues. The chain's CDR3 is CASSNVGGLETQYF. The CDR3 bases are TGCGCCAGCAGCAATGTCGGGGGTTTGGAGACCCAGTACTTC.

The rearrangement uses TRBV9 and TRBJ1-2, with 9 positions matching TRBD1. Germline values: CDR1 SGDLS, CDR2 YYNGEE. CDR3 length: 14 amino acids. V was pared by 3 bases and J by 3 bases, with 3 bases of the junction left unmatched. The CDR3 sequence is CASSAWTGDYGYTF. The DNA for the CDR3 is TGTGCCAGCAGCGCTTGGACAGGGGACTATGGCTACACCTTC.

This clone showed up just a few times. This chain joins TRBV29-1 and TRBJ1-3, with TRBD1 identical over 9 bases. The CDR3 totals 16 residues. Germline CDR1 reads SQVTM; CDR2 reads ANQGSEA. Trimming at V came to 0 bases and at J to 0 bases, leaving 3 bases not matched to a gene. This CDR3 is CSVEDDRGTSGNTIYF. CDR3 sequence (DNA): TGCAGCGTTGAAGACGACAGGGGGACCTCTGGAAACACCATATATTTT.

This chain connects TRBV5-4 to TRBJ2-1, with 8 nucleotides matching TRBD2. Germline V gene sequence: CDR1 SGHNT, CDR2 YYREEE (reference sequence). The trim removed 6 bases at V and 7 bases at J, leaving 9 bases unmatched. The CDR3 sequence is 14 residues long. CDR3 nucleotides: TGTGCCAGCACCCCCGGGGGGGGGCGGAATGAGCAGTTCTTC. Translated: CASTPGGGRNEQFF. The full variable domain, with the rest looked up from reference TRBV5-4 and TRBJ2-1, is ETGVTQSPTHLIKTRGQQVTLRCSSQSGHNTVSWYQQALGQGPQFIFQYYREEENGRGNFPPRFSGLQFPNYSSELNVNALELDDSALYLCASTPGGGRNEQFFGPGTRLTVL.

V and J are TRBV19 and TRBJ1-1, with 8 bases matching TRBD1. From germline, CDR1 is LNHDA and CDR2 SQIVND (reference sequence). V shed 4 bases, J shed 5 bases, and the junction held 9 bases outside the gene matches. CDR3 length equals 15 residues. The CDR3, as DNA: TGTGCCAGTAGTAGGCCGACAGGGGTAAATACTGAAGCTTTCTTT. It codes for CASSRPTGVNTEAFF.

This clone was seen only a few times. The chain uses TRBV9 and TRBJ2-3; TRBD2 agrees at 7 bases. Germline V lookup: CDR1 SGDLS, CDR2 YYNGEE. V lost 2 bases and J lost 8; bases outside the gene matches: 2. The CDR3 has 12 residues. CDR3 sequence (DNA): TGTGCCAGCAGCGTGGGGGGGGGTACGCAGTATTTT. Protein product: CASSVGGGTQYF. Variable domain in full (rest from reference TRBV9 and TRBJ2-3): DSGVTQTPKHLITATGQRVTLRCSPRSGDLSVYWYQQSLDQGLQFLIQYYNGEERAKGNILERFSAQQFPDLHSELNLSSLELGDSALYFCASSVGGGTQYFGPGTRLTVL.

This chain links TRBV29-1 with TRBJ2-7; TRBD1 matches at 9 bases. Unmatched junction bases numbered 8, after V lost 0 bases and J lost 2 bases. Germline V CDR1 and CDR2: SQVTM, ANQGSEA. The CDR3 totals 16 residues. The CDR3 reads CSVEDWGGTGTYEQYF. CDR3 in DNA: TGCAGCGTTGAAGATTGGGGGGGGACAGGGACCTACGAGCAGTACTTC.

This chain links TRBV11-2 with TRBJ1-1, with D possibly matching TRBD1 (6 bases). CDR3 length equals 16 residues. Germline-derived CDR1 and CDR2 are SGHAT and FQNNGV. The V end lost 6 bases, the J end lost 0 bases, and 17 bases lay between the germline ends. The chain's CDR3 is CASSRFPGAMNTEAFF. CDR3 coding DNA: TGTGCCAGCAGTCGATTCCCAGGGGCCATGAACACTGAAGCTTTCTTT.

The J gene is TRBJ2-5, the V gene TRBV30; D perhaps matches TRBD2 (6 bases). Germline assignment: CDR1 GTSNPN and CDR2 SVGIG (reference sequence). V lost 0 bases to trimming and J lost 4 bases, with 9 bases between them. The CDR3 consists of 13 residues. The CDR3, as DNA: TGTGCCTGGAGTGTCAGGAGGGGAGAGACCCAGTACTTC. It specifies CAWSVRRGETQYF.

V gene TRBV6-6 combines with J gene TRBJ1-5; tentatively, D is TRBD1 (6 bases). V was clipped by 3 bases and J by 2 bases, with 11 bases between them. The CDR3 has 15 amino acids. Germline values: CDR1 MNHNY, CDR2 SVGAGI (reference sequence). CDR3 bases: TGTGCCAGCAGTTATTCAGGGGCGGGCAATCAGCCCCAGCATTTT. Translation: CASSYSGAGNQPQHF.

The chain combines TRBV13 with TRBJ2-7, with TRBD1 matching over 9 bases. J lost 6 bases, V lost 0 bases, and 9 bases had no gene match. The CDR3 totals 16 residues. Germline V gene data show CDR1 as PRHDT and CDR2 as FYEKMQ (reference sequence). CDR3 loop: CASSLGLGTGIGEQYF. In DNA form, the CDR3 reads TGTGCCAGCAGCTTAGGCCTGGGGACAGGGATAGGCGAGCAGTACTTC. Combining the CDR3 with reference TRBV13 and TRBJ2-7 gives the whole variable domain AAGVIQSPRHLIKEKRETATLKCYPIPRHDTVYWYQQGPGQDPQFLISFYEKMQSDKGSIPDRFSAQQFSDYHSELNMSSLELGDSALYFCASSLGLGTGIGEQYFGPGTRLTVT.

About this clone itself: The same CDR3 is also encoded by other DNA sequences in this sample. The V gene is TRBV29-1, the J gene TRBJ1-2; 7 nucleotides match TRBD1. Looked up from germline, CDR1 is SQVTM and CDR2 is ANQGSEA. The CDR3 contains 12 residues. V trimming: 4 bases; J trimming: 8 bases; junction bases outside the gene matches: 7. The CDR3 spells CSVGTGGYGYTF. CDR3 in DNA: TGCAGCGTTGGGACAGGAGGCTACGGCTACACCTTC.

The chain couples TRBV7-3 to TRBJ2-1, with TRBD2 matching over 10 bases. Trimming took 5 bases from V and 3 from J; bases not matched to a gene: 4. CDR3 length equals 15 residues. The V gene's germline CDR1 is SGHTA and CDR2 FQGTGA. The CDR3: CASSLGLANYNEQFF. Written as DNA, the CDR3 is TGTGCCAGCAGCCTGGGACTAGCGAACTACAATGAGCAGTTCTTC.

This sequence joins TRBV9 and TRBJ1-1, with TRBD1 as a possible D gene (6 bases). Per the germline V gene, CDR1 is SGDLS and CDR2 is YYNGEE. The CDR3 runs 15 residues. Deletions cut 6 bases from V and 1 base from J, with 16 bases between. The CDR3: CASTKTGFGNTEAFF. The CDR3 bases are TGTGCCAGCACCAAAACAGGGTTCGGGAACACTGAAGCTTTCTTT.